This paragraph reports one TCR beta chain. This record comes from a study of blood T cell repertoires in COVID-19. Across the whole study: PBMCs, B-cell-depleted T cells, or T cells were the source of the cDNA or gDNA that made up the material.

TCRdb's copy holds only in-frame clones and misses some; the assay was immunoSEQ multiplex PCR. This sample has approximately 220,000 clones, with 83% found just once. The V gene lost 4 bases and the J gene lost 7 bases, with 14 bases spanning the gap. This CDR3 has 13 residues. CDR1 and CDR2 (germline): SQVTM, ANQGSEA. Across under 25 US areas, participants ranged in age from about 18 to 90 years. Participants' own reports of clinical history determined their cohort assignment. The sample comprised PBMCs or T cells enriched from blood (not recorded which). The clonotype originates from a woman aged 35 to 49 who had been exposed to COVID-19. The V and J genes are TRBV29-1 and TRBJ1-5; the D gene is possibly TRBD1 (5 bases). CDR3 amino acids: CSVAAGVGQPQHF. The CDR3 DNA reads TGCAGCGTTGCGGCGGGGGTAGGGCAGCCCCAGCATTTT.